The 29 T cell receptor beta chains below were found in one sample sequenced in a study of chemoradiotherapy in HPV16-positive cancers. The protocol was immunoSEQ multiplex PCR, while the TCRdb copy is restricted to in-frame clones and leaves out a portion. The sample has thousands of clones; about 79% are singletons. Source: tumor tissue, taken from a patient who underwent chemoradiotherapy. These receptor sequences come from a human donor with HPV-associated anogenital cancer.

This sequence joins TRBV29-1 and TRBJ2-7, with TRBD1 matching over 9 bases. The V gene's germline CDR1 is SQVTM and CDR2 ANQGSEA. The CDR3 covers 15 residues. Germline trimming cut 7 bases from V and 1 base from J; bases unmatched to any gene: 11. CDR3 coding DNA: TGCAGCGGGGCCGGGACAGGGAAAGGGTCCTACGAGCAGTACTTC. Translation gives CSGAGTGKGSYEQYF.

The chain is built from TRBV9 and TRBJ2-3; possibly TRBD1 or TRBD2 for D (6 bases each). V was clipped by 0 bases and J by 4 bases, with 9 bases between them. Germline V gives CDR1 SGDLS, CDR2 YYNGEE. The CDR3 loop spans 14 amino acids. The CDR3 loop is CASSVVGGPDTQYF. Here the CDR3 DNA reads TGTGCCAGCAGCGTAGTGGGGGGCCCAGATACGCAGTATTTT.

This chain uses TRBV6-5 with TRBJ1-1; tentative D call: TRBD1 (5 bases). In germline, CDR1 is MNHEY, CDR2 SVGAGI. V gave up 6 bases and J gave up 10 bases, with 15 bases separating them. The CDR3 runs 12 residues. CDR3 nucleotides: TGTGCCAGCAGCCCCGCCCGGGGGTCAGCTTTCTTT. The encoded protein is CASSPARGSAFF.

This chain connects TRBV7-9 to TRBJ2-2; 7 bases map to TRBD1. Germline CDR1 is SEHNR and CDR2 is FQNEAQ (reference sequence). With V trimmed by 5 bases and J by 6 bases, 18 bases remained unmatched. This CDR3 is 18 amino acids long. Here the CDR3 reads CASSPRSIDREYAGELFF. For the CDR3, the DNA is TGTGCCAGCAGCCCGCGAAGCATAGACAGGGAGTACGCCGGGGAGCTGTTTTTT.

V usage is TRBV5-5 and J usage is TRBJ2-5; D is ambiguous. The length of the CDR3 is 11 residues. Deletions cut 3 bases from V and 7 bases from J, with 7 bases between. CDR1 is SGHKS, CDR2 YYEKEE, per germline (reference sequence). This CDR3 is CASSSGGTQYF. For the CDR3, the DNA is TGTGCCAGCAGCTCGGGTGGGACCCAGTACTTC.

This sequence joins TRBV5-1 and TRBJ1-4, with no clear D. CDR1 is SGHRS and CDR2 is YFSETQ in the germline V gene. The CDR3 contains 16 residues. V was clipped by 4 bases and J by 8 bases, with 21 bases between them. The CDR3 region is CASSLTHETLREKLFF. The CDR3, as DNA: TGCGCCAGCAGCCTGACTCACGAGACATTAAGGGAAAAACTGTTTTTT.

CDR3 loop: CASSFIGFAQNTGELFF. In DNA form, the CDR3 reads TGCGCCAGCAGCTTTATCGGTTTTGCTCAGAACACCGGGGAGCTGTTTTTT. The V and J genes are TRBV5-1 and TRBJ2-2; D is unresolved. The CDR3 length is 17 residues. Trimming shortened V by 2 bases and J by 1 base, and 15 bases separated the two germline ends. The germline gives CDR1 SGHRS, CDR2 YFSETQ.

This clone occurred a few times. The V call is TRBV5-6, the J call TRBJ2-7; 8 bases map to TRBD1. After removal of 4 bases from V and 5 bases from J, the junction contained 11 bases not matched to a gene. The CDR3 loop spans 15 amino acids. Germline CDR1 reads SGHDT; CDR2 reads YYEEEE. CDR3 sequence: CASSPLRLTGDEQYF. In nucleotides, the CDR3 is TGTGCCAGCAGCCCCCTCCGCCTGACAGGGGACGAGCAGTACTTC. The full variable domain, in which reference TRBV5-6 and TRBJ2-7 provide the parts outside the CDR3, is DAGVTQSPTHLIKTRGQQVTLRCSPKSGHDTVSWYQQALGQGPQFIFQYYEEEERQRGNFPDRFSGHQFPNYSSELNVNALLLGDSALYLCASSPLRLTGDEQYFGPGTRLTVT.

The chain links TRBV7-2 to TRBJ2-7; D gene ambiguous. The CDR3 contains 16 residues. From germline, CDR1 is SGHTA and CDR2 FQGNSA. V lost 1 base, J lost 2 bases, and 15 bases lay in between. CDR3 protein: CASSLDSQVGPYEQYF. CDR3 nucleotide sequence: TGTGCCAGCAGCTTAGATAGCCAGGTCGGTCCCTACGAGCAGTACTTC.

This chain uses TRBV19 with TRBJ2-7; 7 nucleotides match TRBD2. The V gene's germline CDR1 is LNHDA and CDR2 SQIVND (reference sequence). This CDR3 is 15 amino acids long. Unmatched junction bases numbered 14, after V lost 5 bases and J lost 7 bases. The DNA for the CDR3 is TGTGCCAGTAGTGCCCCGGGACTACCTTCGGGGGAGCAGTACTTC. Translation: CASSAPGLPSGEQYF. Full variable domain (missing parts from reference TRBV19 and TRBJ2-7): DGGITQSPKYLFRKEGQNVTLSCEQNLNHDAMYWYRQDPGQGLRLIYYSQIVNDFQKGDIAEGYSVSREKKESFPLTVTSAQKNPTAFYLCASSAPGLPSGEQYFGPGTRLTVT.

Regarding this clone: A much larger clone sits a single nucleotide away, making a read error possible. The chain carries TRBV7-9 and TRBJ1-5; D gene uncertain. This CDR3 comprises 13 residues. Germline V gives CDR1 SEHNR, CDR2 FQNEAQ (reference sequence). Trimming pared 2 bases from V and 0 bases from J, leaving 2 bases between. The CDR3 spells CASSLISNQPQHF. As DNA, the CDR3 is TGTGCCAGCAGCTTAATTAGCAATCAGCCCCAGCATTTT.

The chain combines TRBV5-1 with TRBJ2-1, with 8 positions matching TRBD2. The CDR3 is 14 residues long. The germline V gene has CDR1 SGHRS and CDR2 YFSETQ. V was clipped by 2 bases and J by 3 bases; unmatched bases: 1. CDR3 coding DNA: TGCGCCAGCAGCTTAGCGGGGGACTACAATGAGCAGTTCTTC. This sequence encodes CASSLAGDYNEQFF.

This chain connects TRBV11-3 to TRBJ1-1, with D possibly being TRBD1 (5 bases). There are 14 residues in the CDR3. Deletions cut 6 bases from V and 0 bases from J, with 11 bases between. Germline V gene sequence: CDR1 SGHNT, CDR2 YENEEA. As DNA, the CDR3 is TGTGCCAGCAGAGCAACAGGAATGAACACTGAAGCTTTCTTT. It encodes CASRATGMNTEAFF.

This rearrangement joins TRBV29-1 to TRBJ2-3, with D tentatively TRBD1 or TRBD2 (5 bases each). The CDR3 contains 14 residues. Germline lookup yields CDR1 SQVTM and CDR2 ANQGSEA. V was clipped by 6 bases and J by 1 base, with 14 bases between them. CDR3 nucleotides: TGCAGCGTCCTGGAGCGAGGGGGCACAGATACGCAGTATTTT. Amino acids: CSVLERGGTDTQYF.

The gene calls are TRBV5-6 and TRBJ1-1, with D uncertain. Germline-derived CDR1 and CDR2 are SGHDT and YYEEEE. The CDR3 contains 15 residues. V lost 0 bases and J lost 0, with 9 bases in between. CDR3 region: CASSLGVPLNTEAFF. The CDR3 DNA reads as TGTGCCAGCAGCTTGGGGGTGCCCTTGAACACTGAAGCTTTCTTT. Drawing the rest from reference TRBV5-6 and TRBJ1-1, the complete variable domain is DAGVTQSPTHLIKTRGQQVTLRCSPKSGHDTVSWYQQALGQGPQFIFQYYEEEERQRGNFPDRFSGHQFPNYSSELNVNALLLGDSALYLCASSLGVPLNTEAFFGQGTRLTVV.

V usage is TRBV6-5 and J usage is TRBJ1-4, with D perhaps matching TRBD1 (5 bases). CDR3 length: 14 residues. V lost 6 bases to trimming and J lost 6 bases, with 14 bases between them. The germline gives CDR1 MNHEY, CDR2 SVGAGI. CDR3 in amino acids: CASRAGTGDEKLFF. The CDR3 DNA reads as TGTGCCAGCAGAGCCGGGACGGGGGATGAAAAACTGTTTTTT.

The CDR3 loop is CASSYLPGQGAVEAFF. The CDR3 DNA sequence: TGTGCCAGCAGTTATTTACCGGGACAGGGGGCTGTTGAAGCTTTCTTT. This chain links TRBV6-5 with TRBJ1-1; 12 bases are a match to TRBD1. The ends lost 3 bases at V and 7 bases at J; junction bases unmatched: 9. Germline V lookup: CDR1 MNHEY, CDR2 SVGAGI. There are 16 residues in the CDR3.

The gene calls are TRBV30 and TRBJ2-7; no firm D call. V was shortened by 3 bases and J by 0 bases, with 12 bases between the two germline ends. The CDR3 is made up of 14 amino acids. CDR1 and CDR2 from the germline V gene are GTSNPN and SVGIG (reference sequence). Written as DNA, the CDR3 is TGTGCCTGGAGAACGAAGGGAATCTCCTACGAGCAGTACTTC. It is translated as CAWRTKGISYEQYF. The full variable domain, with the rest looked up from reference TRBV30 and TRBJ2-7, is SQTIHQWPATLVQPVGSPLSLECTVEGTSNPNLYWYRQAAGRGLQLLFYSVGIGQISSEVPQNLSASRPQDRQFILSSKKLLLSDSGFYLCAWRTKGISYEQYFGPGTRLTVT.

The chain employs TRBV6-6 and TRBJ1-1; a weak D match, TRBD1 (5 bases). The CDR3 has 12 residues. With 6 bases removed from V and 10 bases from J, the gap between germline ends came to 15 bases. CDR1 and CDR2 (germline): MNHNY, SVGAGI (reference sequence). The CDR3 DNA follows: TGTGCCAGCAGCCCCGCCCGGGGGTCAGCTTTCTTT. Its translation is CASSPARGSAFF.

The rearrangement joins TRBV19 to TRBJ1-2; D call uncertain. Trimming shortened V by 0 bases and J by 2 bases, and 7 bases separated the two germline ends. CDR3 length: 14 amino acids. Germline V gene sequence: CDR1 LNHDA, CDR2 SQIVND (reference sequence). The CDR3 sequence: CASSIEAGNYGYTF. The DNA for the CDR3 is TGTGCCAGTAGTATAGAGGCAGGAAACTATGGCTACACCTTC. The variable domain in full, completed from reference TRBV19 and TRBJ1-2, reads DGGITQSPKYLFRKEGQNVTLSCEQNLNHDAMYWYRQDPGQGLRLIYYSQIVNDFQKGDIAEGYSVSREKKESFPLTVTSAQKNPTAFYLCASSIEAGNYGYTFGSGTRLTVV.

The chain has TRBV7-2 and TRBJ2-1, with TRBD1 matching over 9 bases. This CDR3 region has 15 residues. Germline V gene lookup returns CDR1 SGHTA and CDR2 FQGNSA. V lost 6 bases and J lost 4; bases outside the gene matches: 7. CDR3: CASRRRDRDYNEQFF. The CDR3 nucleotides are TGTGCCAGCAGAAGACGGGACAGGGATTACAATGAGCAGTTCTTC. The complete variable domain, with remaining parts taken from reference TRBV7-2 and TRBJ2-1, reads GAGVSQSPSNKVTEKGKDVELRCDPISGHTALYWYRQSLGQGLEFLIYFQGNSAPDKSGLPSDRFSAERTGGSVSTLTIQRTQQEDSAVYLCASRRRDRDYNEQFFGPGTRLTVL.

The chain uses TRBV9 and TRBJ1-1; 10 bases align to TRBD1. V lost 4 bases, J lost 1 base, and 4 bases stayed unmatched. Germline assignment: CDR1 SGDLS and CDR2 YYNGEE. The CDR3 covers 15 residues. CDR3 loop: CASSPGQGRNTEAFF. CDR3 bases: TGTGCCAGCAGCCCGGGACAGGGGAGGAACACTGAAGCTTTCTTT.

V usage is TRBV2 and J usage is TRBJ2-3, with a weak D call TRBD2 (6 bases). Germline CDR1 SNHLY, CDR2 FYNNEI. Trimming removed 3 bases from V and 9 bases from J, with 19 bases in between. The CDR3 has 15 residues. The CDR3 loop is CASSDQRLGGETQYF. The CDR3 region has the DNA TGTGCCAGCAGTGATCAGCGCCTCGGGGGTGAAACGCAGTATTTT.

The genes are TRBV6-5 and TRBJ1-4; D is ambiguous. Deletions cut 5 bases from V and 4 bases from J, with 11 bases between. The V gene's germline CDR1 is MNHEY and CDR2 SVGAGI. This CDR3 is built from 14 residues. The CDR3 nucleotides read TGTGCCAGCAGTACCGGACGTCTTAATGAAAAACTGTTTTTT. Protein sequence: CASSTGRLNEKLFF.

The rearrangement links TRBV30 to TRBJ1-1; 7 bases map to TRBD1. CDR1 is GTSNPN and CDR2 is SVGIG in the germline V gene (reference sequence). The CDR3 covers 17 residues. Losses at the gene ends were 1 base for V and 5 bases for J; bases not matched to a gene: 16. The CDR3 DNA is TGTGCCTGGAGTGAAGGGTTGTGGGCAGGGGGAAGGACTGAAGCTTTCTTT. This translates into CAWSEGLWAGGRTEAFF.

The gene calls are TRBV7-2 and TRBJ2-1; 15 positions match TRBD2. CDR3 length equals 19 residues. CDR1 is SGHTA, CDR2 FQGNSA, per germline. Losses at the gene ends were 5 bases for V and 2 bases for J; bases not matched to a gene: 10. The CDR3 region is CASSPTGLAGGGAYNEQFF. CDR3 nucleotide sequence: TGTGCCAGCAGCCCGACGGGACTAGCGGGGGGCGGGGCCTACAATGAGCAGTTCTTC.

This sequence joins TRBV21-1 and TRBJ1-5; TRBD1 is the table's D call and was not checked against the DNA. TRBV21-1 is given as a pseudogene. This CDR3 comprises 21 residues. CDR3 bases: TGTGCCAGCAGCAAAGATGGTTCCGGGACAGGGGGGCCTTATAGCAATCAGCCCCAGCATTTT. It specifies CASSKDGSGTGGPYSNQPQHF.

This clone was seen a handful of times. The chain joins TRBV29-1 to TRBJ2-7, with D hard to call. The CDR3 contains 11 residues. The ends were cut back, 6 bases at V and 7 bases at J, with 13 bases in the middle. Germline lookup yields CDR1 SQVTM and CDR2 ANQGSEA. The CDR3 region has the DNA TGCAGCGTACGGGTAGTGGGGGAGCAGTACTTC. As protein: CSVRVVGEQYF.

This chain links TRBV6-5 with TRBJ1-2; perhaps TRBD1 as D (5 bases). CDR3 size: 15 residues. Germline CDR1 MNHEY, CDR2 SVGAGI. Deletions cut 0 bases from V and 7 bases from J, with 15 bases between. CDR3 coding DNA: TGTGCCAGCAGTTACTCGACCAGGGAGGCGGGTGGCTACACCTTC. This codes for CASSYSTREAGGYTF.